This T cell receptor beta chain is drawn from a study of T-cell reconstitution after alpha-beta-depleted transplantation in children. Study results and caveats: There were reportedly several hundred expanded graft clones from which alpha-beta T cells came about two months after transplant. Newly produced T cells mostly accounted for T-cell counts and diversity one year post-transplant.

V shed 5 bases and J shed 7 bases, with 11 bases lying between them. Germline V gene lookup returns CDR1 MDHEN and CDR2 SYDVKM. This CDR3 has 12 amino acids. This clonotype has ten or more counts. Its antigen is still unknown. TCRbeta library construction was performed incorporating unique molecular identifiers. TCRdb ran MiXCR on the PCR reads and lists one entry per CDR3 protein. The sample holds 500,000 to 600,000 distinct CDR3 sequences, around 27% seen once. Sequencing used PBMCs, obtained before TCRalphabeta/CD19-depleted stem cell transplant. This receptor was taken from a boy younger than two with Wiskott-Aldrich syndrome, due to receive a stem cell transplant. The chain links TRBV28 to TRBJ2-5; D gene uncertain. The CDR3 DNA reads TGTGCCAGCAGTCTGCCCTTGGGGACCCAGTACTTC. It is translated as CASSLPLGTQYF. The full variable domain, in which reference TRBV28 and TRBJ2-5 provide the parts outside the CDR3, is DVKVTQSSRYLVKRTGEKVFLECVQDMDHENMFWYRQDPGLGLRLIYFSYDVKMKEKGDIPEGYSVSREKKERFSLILESASTNQTSMYLCASSLPLGTQYFGPGTRLLVL.